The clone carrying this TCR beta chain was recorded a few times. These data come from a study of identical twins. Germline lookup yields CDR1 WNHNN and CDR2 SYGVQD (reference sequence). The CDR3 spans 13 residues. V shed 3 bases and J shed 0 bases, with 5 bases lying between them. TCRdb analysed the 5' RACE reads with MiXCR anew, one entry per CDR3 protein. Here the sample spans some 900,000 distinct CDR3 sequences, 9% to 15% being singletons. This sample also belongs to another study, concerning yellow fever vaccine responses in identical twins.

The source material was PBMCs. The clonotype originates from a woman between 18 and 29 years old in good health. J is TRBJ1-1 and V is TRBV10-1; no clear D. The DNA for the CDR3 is TGCGCCAGCAGTGACAGAATGAACACTGAAGCTTTCTTT. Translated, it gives CASSDRMNTEAFF.